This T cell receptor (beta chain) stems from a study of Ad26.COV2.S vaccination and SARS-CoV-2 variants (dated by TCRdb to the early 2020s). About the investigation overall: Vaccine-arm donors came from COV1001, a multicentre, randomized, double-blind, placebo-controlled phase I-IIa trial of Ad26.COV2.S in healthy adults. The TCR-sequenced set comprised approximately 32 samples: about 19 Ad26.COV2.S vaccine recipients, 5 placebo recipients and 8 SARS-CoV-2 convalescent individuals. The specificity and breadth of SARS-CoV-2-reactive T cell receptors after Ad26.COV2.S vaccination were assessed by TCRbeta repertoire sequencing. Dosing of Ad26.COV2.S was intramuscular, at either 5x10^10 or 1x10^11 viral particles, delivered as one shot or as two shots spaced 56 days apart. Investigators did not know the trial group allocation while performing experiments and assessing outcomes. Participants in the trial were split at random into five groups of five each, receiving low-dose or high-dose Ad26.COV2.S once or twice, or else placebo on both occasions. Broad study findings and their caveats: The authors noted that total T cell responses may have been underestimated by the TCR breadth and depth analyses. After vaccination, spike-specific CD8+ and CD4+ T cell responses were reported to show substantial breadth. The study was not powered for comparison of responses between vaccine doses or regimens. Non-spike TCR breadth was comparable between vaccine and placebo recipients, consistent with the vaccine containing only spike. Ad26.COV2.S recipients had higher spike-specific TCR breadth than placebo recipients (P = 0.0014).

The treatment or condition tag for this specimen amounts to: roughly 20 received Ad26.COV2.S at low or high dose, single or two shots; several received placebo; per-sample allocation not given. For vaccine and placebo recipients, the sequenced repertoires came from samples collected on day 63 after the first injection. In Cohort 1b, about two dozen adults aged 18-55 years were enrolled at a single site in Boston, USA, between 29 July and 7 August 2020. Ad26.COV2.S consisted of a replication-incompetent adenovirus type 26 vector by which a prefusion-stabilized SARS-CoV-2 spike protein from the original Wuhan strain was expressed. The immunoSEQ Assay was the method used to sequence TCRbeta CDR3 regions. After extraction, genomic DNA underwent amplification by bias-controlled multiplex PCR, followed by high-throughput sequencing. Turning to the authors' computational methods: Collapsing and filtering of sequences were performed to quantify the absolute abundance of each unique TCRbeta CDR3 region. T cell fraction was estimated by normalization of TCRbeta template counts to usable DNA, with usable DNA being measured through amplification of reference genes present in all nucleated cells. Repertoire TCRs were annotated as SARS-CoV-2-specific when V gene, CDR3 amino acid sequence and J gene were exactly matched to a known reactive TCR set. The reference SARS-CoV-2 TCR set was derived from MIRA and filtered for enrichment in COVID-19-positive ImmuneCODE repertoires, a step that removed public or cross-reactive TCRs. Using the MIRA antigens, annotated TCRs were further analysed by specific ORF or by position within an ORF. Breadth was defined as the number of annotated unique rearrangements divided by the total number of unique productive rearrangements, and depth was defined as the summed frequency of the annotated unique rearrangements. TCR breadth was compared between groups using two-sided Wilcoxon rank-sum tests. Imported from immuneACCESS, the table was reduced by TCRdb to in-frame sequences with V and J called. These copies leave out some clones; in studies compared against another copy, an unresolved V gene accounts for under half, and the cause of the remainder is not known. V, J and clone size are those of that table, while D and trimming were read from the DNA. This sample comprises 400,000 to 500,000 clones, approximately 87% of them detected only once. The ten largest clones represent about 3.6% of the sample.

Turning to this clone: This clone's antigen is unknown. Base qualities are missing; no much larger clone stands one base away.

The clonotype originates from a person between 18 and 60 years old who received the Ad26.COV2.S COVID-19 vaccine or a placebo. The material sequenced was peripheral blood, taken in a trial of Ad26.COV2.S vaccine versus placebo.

At the DNA level, the sequence is TGTGCCAGCAGTCTTGGCCCGGGCGACGAGCAGTACTTC. The resulting protein is CASSLGPGDEQYF. The chain is made from TRBV28 and TRBJ2-7, with no D gene named confidently. The CDR3 runs 13 residues from the cysteine to the phenylalanine. The retained sequence is limited to the CDR3, 39 bases, with the frame set at the first base. V sheds 5 bases and J sheds 5 bases, leaving 13 bases between their ends. Per the germline V gene, MDHEN is the CDR1 and SYDVKM is the CDR2.